Below, 30 T cell receptor beta chains from the same sample are listed, as sequenced in a study of blood T cell repertoires in COVID-19. Sequenced by immunoSEQ multiplex PCR; TCRdb stores in-frame clones only, minus some. Counted here are 300,000 to 450,000 clones, less than 85% occurring once; the ten biggest clones make up approximately 3.7%. Sequences were obtained from peripheral blood. Receptors originate from a woman aged 18 to 35 with acute or convalescent COVID-19.

This chain joins TRBV19 and TRBJ1-2; a possible D gene is TRBD1 (6 bases). CDR1 is LNHDA, CDR2 SQIVND, per germline (reference sequence). V lost 1 base, J lost 6 bases, and 9 bases lay in between. This CDR3 spans 13 amino acids. CDR3 sequence reads: CASSIARGDGYTF. As DNA, the CDR3 is TGTGCCAGTAGTATAGCCAGGGGTGATGGCTACACCTTC.

The chain joins TRBV5-1 to TRBJ2-1; 7 nucleotides agree with TRBD2. In germline, CDR1 is SGHRS, CDR2 YFSETQ. The CDR3 is made up of 16 amino acids. The ends lost 4 bases at V and 5 bases at J; junction bases unmatched: 12. The CDR3: CASSRTGGKANNEQFF. CDR3 in DNA: TGCGCCAGCAGCCGAACGGGGGGTAAGGCAAACAATGAGCAGTTCTTC.

The table lists this clone with a count of one. The chain combines TRBV9 with TRBJ1-4, with TRBD1 matching over 8 bases. This CDR3 is built from 16 residues. The V gene end was trimmed by 0 bases and the J gene end by 8 bases; junction bases not matched to a gene: 9. In germline, CDR1 is SGDLS, CDR2 YYNGEE. CDR3 loop: CASSVGADRVEEKLFF. CDR3 DNA: TGTGCCAGCAGCGTAGGGGCGGACAGGGTAGAGGAAAAACTGTTTTTT.

The chain uses TRBV6-1 and TRBJ2-3, with a weak D call TRBD2 (5 bases). The V end lost 1 base, the J end lost 5 bases, and 13 bases lay between the germline ends. This CDR3 is 15 amino acids long. Germline V lookup: CDR1 MNHNS, CDR2 SASEGT. Written as DNA, the CDR3 is TGTGCCAGCAGTGAAGGAACGGGGAGTGTAGATACGCAGTATTTT. Translation gives CASSEGTGSVDTQYF.

This clone appeared many times. V is TRBV6-6 and J is TRBJ1-5; tentative D call: TRBD1 (5 bases). This CDR3 contains 12 residues. Germline V gene data show CDR1 as MNHNY and CDR2 as SVGAGI (reference sequence). The V gene lost 6 bases and the J gene lost 5 bases, with 8 bases spanning the gap. CDR3 amino acids: CASRETDQPQHF. The CDR3 DNA sequence: TGTGCCAGCAGGGAGACAGATCAGCCCCAGCATTTT.

Only one count was recorded for this clone. The rearrangement uses TRBV27 and TRBJ1-6, with 9 bases identical to TRBD1. The CDR3 covers 13 residues. J was trimmed by 14 bases and V by 2 bases; bases with no gene match: 4. CDR1 is MNHEY and CDR2 is SMNVEV in the germline V gene (reference sequence). The CDR3 spells CASSLQGQGSLHF. CDR3 DNA: TGTGCCAGCAGTTTACAGGGACAGGGATCCCTCCACTTT.

The V gene is TRBV5-8, the J gene TRBJ2-3; no reliable D call. Germline values: CDR1 SGHTS, CDR2 YDEGEE. CDR3 length equals 15 residues. V was pared by 1 base and J by 2 bases, with 11 bases between. As DNA, the CDR3 is TGTGCCAGCAGCTTGAGAGGAAGAATCACAGATACGCAGTATTTT. This gives the protein CASSLRGRITDTQYF.

The genes are TRBV2 and TRBJ2-3, with 10 bases that match TRBD2. The germline gives CDR1 SNHLY, CDR2 FYNNEI. This CDR3 spans 15 amino acids. The V and J ends lost 6 bases and 5 bases, in that order; junction bases with no gene match: 8. For the CDR3, the DNA is TGTGCCAGCAGCACTAGCGGGATTACCGGAGATACGCAGTATTTT. As protein: CASSTSGITGDTQYF.

The rearrangement joins TRBV11-2 to TRBJ2-5; D ambiguous. V lost 0 bases and J lost 5, with 7 bases in between. CDR1 is SGHAT and CDR2 is FQNNGV in the germline V gene. The CDR3 is 13 amino acids. For the CDR3, the DNA is TGTGCCAGCAGCTTAGAGCGAAAGGAGACCCAGTACTTC. It codes for CASSLERKETQYF. Drawing the rest from reference TRBV11-2 and TRBJ2-5, the complete variable domain is EAGVAQSPRYKIIEKRQSVAFWCNPISGHATLYWYQQILGQGPKLLIQFQNNGVVDDSQLPKDRFSAERLKGVDSTLKIQPAKLEDSAVYLCASSLERKETQYFGPGTRLLVL.

The chain recombines TRBV11-3 with TRBJ2-7, with D perhaps TRBD1 (6 bases). The germline gives CDR1 SGHNT, CDR2 YENEEA. Trimming took off 5 bases at V and 3 bases at J, with 14 bases between the two ends. The CDR3 length is 14 residues. CDR3 DNA sequence: TGTGCCAGCAGCCTGCCAGGGGTAGACTACGAGCAGTACTTC. Protein: CASSLPGVDYEQYF.

J is TRBJ2-1 and V is TRBV19, with a weak D call TRBD2 (6 bases). V was cut by 11 bases and J by 4 bases, with 15 bases left in between. Germline lookup yields CDR1 LNHDA and CDR2 SQIVND (reference sequence). The CDR3 extends over 13 amino acids. CDR3: CASGGAGYNEQFF. CDR3 nucleotide sequence: TGTGCCTCCGGGGGTGCGGGTTACAATGAGCAGTTCTTC.

This chain uses TRBV2 with TRBJ2-3, with 9 bases matching TRBD1. CDR1 is SNHLY and CDR2 is FYNNEI in the germline V gene. After removal of 4 bases from V and 2 bases from J, the junction contained 7 bases not matched to a gene. The CDR3 runs 16 residues. The chain's CDR3 is CASSGVGQGLTDTQYF. The CDR3 region has the DNA TGTGCCAGCAGTGGTGTTGGACAGGGGCTCACAGATACGCAGTATTTT.

The chain employs TRBV10-3 and TRBJ2-3; 8 bases are a match to TRBD2. CDR3 length equals 16 residues. After removal of 9 bases from V and 0 bases from J, the junction contained 11 bases not matched to a gene. Germline V gene data show CDR1 as ENHRY and CDR2 as SYGVKD. The CDR3 bases are TGTGCCATACTTTCTGGATTAGCGGGAAGCACAGATACGCAGTATTTT. Translating gives CAILSGLAGSTDTQYF.

The table lists this clone with a few counts. The CDR3 loop reads CASSAPGVGTEAFF. The CDR3 nucleotides are TGTGCCAGCAGTGCCCCAGGGGTTGGGACTGAAGCTTTCTTT. V gene TRBV28 combines with J gene TRBJ1-1; D perhaps matches TRBD1 (6 bases). The V gene lost 5 bases and the J gene lost 5 bases, with 15 bases spanning the gap. This CDR3 spans 14 amino acids. Germline V gene sequence: CDR1 MDHEN, CDR2 SYDVKM.

The V gene is TRBV5-6, the J gene TRBJ1-4; TRBD1 aligns across 8 bases. There are 14 residues in the CDR3. Trimming removed 4 bases from V and 8 bases from J; junction bases left unmatched: 7. Germline V gene data show CDR1 as SGHDT and CDR2 as YYEEEE. CDR3 DNA: TGTGCCAGCAGCGTCGGGACAGGATGGGAAAAACTGTTTTTT. Residues: CASSVGTGWEKLFF.

The rearrangement joins TRBV7-2 to TRBJ2-2; 8 bases fit TRBD2. CDR1 is SGHTA, CDR2 FQGNSA, per germline. This CDR3 has 17 residues. The J segment lost 0 bases and the V segment lost 3 bases, leaving 6 bases of the junction unmatched. Written as DNA, the CDR3 is TGTGCCAGCAGCTTTCTCCGACTAGCGACGAACACCGGGGAGCTGTTTTTT. Translation: CASSFLRLATNTGELFF.

A few counts support this clone. The chain uses TRBV28 and TRBJ2-2, with 8 bases identical to TRBD1. The CDR3 runs to 15 residues. The germline V gene has CDR1 MDHEN and CDR2 SYDVKM. Trimming cost V 6 bases and J 7 bases; bases outside gene matches: 10. The CDR3 bases are TGTGCCAGCAGGAGTCCCCAGGGGGCCGGCGGGGAGCTGTTTTTT. It yields the protein CASRSPQGAGGELFF.

This clone was picked up one time. The rearrangement links TRBV7-2 to TRBJ2-7, with D possibly matching TRBD1 (5 bases). Trimming pared 2 bases from V and 0 bases from J, leaving 8 bases between. The CDR3 has 14 amino acids. Germline loops: CDR1 SGHTA, CDR2 FQGNSA. CDR3 protein: CASSLQGLSYEQYF. CDR3 DNA: TGTGCCAGCAGCTTACAGGGCCTCTCCTACGAGCAGTACTTC.

The rearrangement joins TRBV29-1 to TRBJ2-7; TRBD1 might be the D (6 bases). V was trimmed by 6 bases and J by 2 bases, leaving 11 bases between them. CDR3 length: 12 residues. Germline V CDR1 and CDR2: SQVTM, ANQGSEA. The CDR3, as DNA: TGCAGCGTCACAGGGAGAACCTACGAGCAGTACTTC. It translates to CSVTGRTYEQYF.

V and J are TRBV5-1 and TRBJ2-1; 7 bases are a match to TRBD1. Germline loops: CDR1 SGHRS, CDR2 YFSETQ. This CDR3 spans 15 amino acids. V dropped 5 bases and J dropped 7; count of bases not matched to a gene: 12. The CDR3 DNA reads TGCGCCAGCAGTTACCTCCGGGACAGTGTAAATGAGCAGTTCTTC. This encodes CASSYLRDSVNEQFF.

The chain combines TRBV28 with TRBJ2-7, with 7 bases lining up with TRBD1. The germline V gene encodes CDR1 MDHEN and CDR2 SYDVKM. After removal of 6 bases from V and 4 bases from J, the junction contained 9 bases not matched to a gene. The CDR3 has 14 residues. The CDR3 reads CASSIGDSRYEQYF. The CDR3 bases are TGTGCCAGCAGCATAGGGGACAGCCGTTACGAGCAGTACTTC.

The chain joins TRBV30 to TRBJ1-1; no definite D call. From germline, CDR1 is GTSNPN and CDR2 SVGIG (reference sequence). This CDR3 comprises 15 residues. V was cut by 0 bases and J by 1 base, with 12 bases left in between. The CDR3 DNA reads as TGTGCCTGGAGTGTCGGGGTCGCCCCGAACACTGAAGCTTTCTTT. Protein: CAWSVGVAPNTEAFF.

This sequence joins TRBV20-1 and TRBJ2-7; D unclear. The V gene's germline CDR1 is DFQATT and CDR2 SNEGSKA (reference sequence). CDR3 length: 11 amino acids. V was pared by 3 bases and J by 5 bases, with 8 bases between. CDR3 nucleotide sequence: TGCAGTGCTAGGATCTCGGACGAGCAGTACTTC. Amino acid sequence: CSARISDEQYF.

The count of this clone is one. The CDR3 here is CASSPRWRSTDTQYF. The CDR3 bases are TGTGCCAGCAGCCCCCGGTGGAGGAGCACAGATACGCAGTATTTT. The chain links TRBV5-8 to TRBJ2-3; D perhaps matches TRBD2 (5 bases). CDR3 length: 15 amino acids. Per germline, CDR1 SGHTS and CDR2 YDEGEE. Between the trimmed V and J ends, which lost 4 bases and 0 bases, there was a span of 12 bases.

This chain joins TRBV6-6 and TRBJ2-1; 9 bases align to TRBD2. V trimming: 7 bases; J trimming: 8 bases; junction bases outside the gene matches: 6. The length of the CDR3 is 13 residues. CDR1 is MNHNY, CDR2 SVGAGI, per germline (reference sequence). The CDR3 nucleotides read TGTGCCAGCACTGTAGCGGGAGCCGATGAGCAGTTCTTC. This translates into CASTVAGADEQFF.

This chain's CDR3 is CASSQERARYEQYF. CDR3 DNA sequence: TGTGCCAGCAGCCAAGAGAGGGCACGATACGAGCAGTACTTC. This sequence joins TRBV3-1 (or the pseudogene TRBV3-2) and TRBJ2-7; perhaps TRBD2 as D (5 bases). The CDR3 covers 14 residues. Germline V gives CDR1 LGHDT, CDR2 YNNKEL (reference sequence). V was trimmed by 0 bases and J by 4 bases, leaving 10 bases between them.

The chain has TRBV2 and TRBJ1-5; 7 bases align to TRBD1. The germline V gene encodes CDR1 SNHLY and CDR2 FYNNEI. V trimming: 5 bases; J trimming: 0 bases; junction bases outside the gene matches: 4. The CDR3 covers 15 residues. The CDR3 coding sequence is TGTGCCAGCAGTTGGGGACAGCATAGCAATCAGCCCCAGCATTTT. It encodes CASSWGQHSNQPQHF.

The chain combines TRBV3-1 (or the pseudogene TRBV3-2) with TRBJ2-4; D remains ambiguous. Looked up from germline, CDR1 is LGHDT and CDR2 is YNNKEL (reference sequence). The V gene lost 1 base and the J gene lost 1 base, with 11 bases spanning the gap. The CDR3 runs to 16 residues. CDR3 in amino acids: CASSQVSSDAKNIQYF. The CDR3 DNA follows: TGTGCCAGCAGCCAAGTCTCGAGTGATGCCAAAAACATTCAGTACTTC.

This clone was counted between two and nine times. The chain carries TRBV4-1 and TRBJ1-6, with 10 bases fitting TRBD1. Germline values: CDR1 MGHRA, CDR2 YSYEKL. The CDR3 covers 18 residues. The J segment lost 7 bases and the V segment lost 3 bases, leaving 12 bases of the junction unmatched. The CDR3 loop reads CASSHPVPGQGRNSPLHF. The CDR3 DNA follows: TGCGCCAGCAGCCACCCGGTCCCGGGACAGGGGAGGAATTCACCCCTCCACTTT.

The rearrangement links TRBV5-1 to TRBJ2-7, with 8 bases that match TRBD1. Germline V gene data show CDR1 as SGHRS and CDR2 as YFSETQ. The CDR3 has 17 residues. Losses at the gene ends were 4 bases for V and 2 bases for J; bases not matched to a gene: 14. CDR3 in amino acids: CASSNVDGTGVPYEQYF. The CDR3 DNA sequence: TGCGCCAGCAGCAATGTTGACGGGACAGGTGTTCCCTACGAGCAGTACTTC.